The next 32 T cell receptor beta chains were all read from a single sample in a study of blood T cell repertoires in COVID-19. The data were produced by immunoSEQ multiplex PCR, yet TCRdb's version contains in-frame clones alone and is incomplete. Here the sample spans roughly 100,000 clones, about 84% being singletons. The specimen was peripheral blood. Source of these receptors: a human donor in a cohort sampled during active COVID-19.

This clone is a singleton in its sample. The chain couples TRBV27 to TRBJ2-1; 14 bases match TRBD2. The CDR3 consists of 15 residues. The ends lost 8 bases at V and 6 bases at J; junction bases unmatched: 6. Germline V CDR1 and CDR2: MNHEY, SMNVEV (reference sequence). CDR3 loop: CASGHGTSGGNEQFF. CDR3 DNA sequence: TGTGCCAGCGGTCACGGGACTAGCGGGGGCAATGAGCAGTTCTTC.

The gene calls are TRBV21-1 and TRBJ1-5. TRBV21-1 is deemed a pseudogene. The CDR3 length is 15 residues. CDR3 region: CASNGIGGGGQPQHF. DNA for the CDR3: TGTGCCAGCAATGGAATAGGGGGGGGTGGTCAGCCCCAGCATTTT.

The chain combines TRBV7-2 with TRBJ1-6, with D perhaps TRBD1 (5 bases). Germline loops: CDR1 SGHTA, CDR2 FQGNSA. V was trimmed by 2 bases and J by 7 bases, leaving 9 bases between them. The CDR3 totals 14 residues. The DNA for the CDR3 is TGTGCCAGCAGCTTAAACCCAGGGAATTCACCCCTCCACTTT. Translated, it gives CASSLNPGNSPLHF.

CDR3 amino acids: CASSPTGVTEAFF. CDR3 coding DNA: TGTGCCAGCTCACCAACAGGGGTGACTGAAGCTTTCTTT. The rearrangement uses TRBV18 and TRBJ1-1; TRBD1 matches at 7 bases. CDR3 length equals 13 residues. Germline-derived CDR1 and CDR2 are KGHSH and LQKENI. V lost 2 bases to trimming and J lost 5 bases; unmatched junction nucleotides: 2.

The rearrangement joins TRBV12-3 or TRBV12-4 to TRBJ2-7, with 10 bases lining up with TRBD1. With 3 bases clipped from V and 13 bases from J, the junction kept 6 bases outside the gene matches. The CDR3 has 12 amino acids. The CDR3 is CASSLGQGKRYF. CDR3 DNA: TGTGCCAGCAGTTTGGGACAGGGGAAGAGATACTTC.

This chain joins TRBV12-3 or TRBV12-4 and TRBJ2-4, with TRBD1 matching over 9 bases. V shed 4 bases, J shed 6 bases, and the junction held 1 base outside the gene matches. The CDR3 totals 13 residues. The CDR3 sequence: CASSWGQGNIQYF. For the CDR3, the DNA is TGTGCCAGCAGTTGGGGACAGGGAAACATTCAGTACTTC.

This chain connects TRBV6-6 to TRBJ1-5; D gene unclear. Germline V CDR1 and CDR2: MNHNY, SVGAGI (reference sequence). The CDR3 runs 13 residues. Trimming cost V 4 bases and J 3 bases, with 7 bases left between them. CDR3 sequence reads: CASSSDNNQPQHF. The DNA for the CDR3 is TGTGCCAGCAGTTCTGACAACAATCAGCCCCAGCATTTT.

This clone was found once. The chain uses TRBV19 and TRBJ2-5; D gene unclear. CDR1 and CDR2 (germline): LNHDA, SQIVND (reference sequence). CDR3 length equals 15 residues. V lost 4 bases to trimming and J lost 1 base, with 13 bases between them. CDR3 in amino acids: CASSTSRLTQETQYF. The CDR3 bases are TGTGCCAGTAGTACGTCGAGGTTGACCCAAGAGACCCAGTACTTC.

There are a few counts of this clone. The chain uses TRBV30 and TRBJ2-2, with D possibly TRBD1 on 7 matching bases. Trimming took 5 bases from V and 6 from J, leaving 13 bases between them. Germline values: CDR1 GTSNPN, CDR2 SVGIG (reference sequence). The CDR3 consists of 13 residues. Written as DNA, the CDR3 is TGTGCCTGGCACGGAGGGGGCCCCGGGGAGCTGTTTTTT. It encodes CAWHGGGPGELFF.

V is TRBV5-1 and J is TRBJ2-5; 7 nucleotides align to TRBD2. Losses at the gene ends were 1 base for V and 4 bases for J; bases not matched to a gene: 4. The CDR3 is 14 amino acids. Germline CDR1 reads SGHRS; CDR2 reads YFSETQ. This CDR3 reads CASSLFGEGETQYF. The CDR3 DNA is TGCGCCAGCAGCTTGTTTGGGGAGGGAGAGACCCAGTACTTC.

A few counts support this clone. The chain recombines TRBV6-4 with TRBJ2-2; 9 bases map to TRBD1. Trimming at V came to 4 bases and at J to 5 bases, leaving 5 bases not matched to a gene. The CDR3 consists of 15 residues. Germline CDR1 is MRHNA and CDR2 is SNTAGT. The chain's CDR3 is CASSVGGQGTGELFF. The CDR3 DNA is TGTGCCAGCAGTGTCGGGGGACAGGGAACCGGGGAGCTGTTTTTT.

A single count supports this clone. This chain connects TRBV9 to TRBJ2-5; TRBD1 is a possible D gene (5 bases). V lost 0 bases to trimming and J lost 5 bases, with 14 bases between them. CDR1 is SGDLS and CDR2 is YYNGEE in the germline V gene. The CDR3 contains 15 residues. Here the CDR3 reads CASSVAGQGKETQYF. The CDR3 region has the DNA TGTGCCAGCAGCGTAGCTGGCCAGGGTAAGGAGACCCAGTACTTC.

The chain recombines TRBV4-3 with TRBJ2-3; D remains unclear. CDR1 LGHNA and CDR2 YSLEER come from the germline V gene. V was clipped by 0 bases and J by 0 bases, with 16 bases between them. The CDR3 has 18 amino acids. The DNA for the CDR3 is TGCGCCAGCAGCCAAGATCTAAGTCCGTCCTTTAGCACAGATACGCAGTATTTT. This codes for CASSQDLSPSFSTDTQYF.

CDR3 region: CASSDLPGQGSNEQFF. In nucleotides, the CDR3 is TGTGCCAGCAGTGACTTGCCGGGACAGGGGAGTAATGAGCAGTTCTTC. The V gene is TRBV6-4, the J gene TRBJ2-1; TRBD1 agrees at 10 bases. The CDR3 runs to 16 residues. The germline gives CDR1 MRHNA, CDR2 SNTAGT. The V gene end was trimmed by 1 base and the J gene end by 7 bases; junction bases not matched to a gene: 7.

V gene TRBV6-4 combines with J gene TRBJ2-2; no clear D gene. This CDR3 comprises 12 residues. Germline CDR1 MRHNA, CDR2 SNTAGT. Trimming cost V 4 bases and J 3 bases, with 3 bases left between them. The CDR3 protein is CASSAYTGELFF. CDR3 nucleotide sequence: TGTGCCAGCAGTGCTTACACCGGGGAGCTGTTTTTT.

The chain has TRBV7-2 and TRBJ1-2, with D possibly matching TRBD1 (5 bases). Trimming shortened V by 1 base and J by 8 bases, and 14 bases separated the two germline ends. This CDR3 has 14 amino acids. CDR1 SGHTA and CDR2 FQGNSA come from the germline V gene. The CDR3 here is CASSLEGSPLGYTF. The CDR3 nucleotides are TGTGCCAGCAGCTTAGAGGGGTCCCCGCTCGGCTACACCTTC.

The rearrangement links TRBV2 to TRBJ2-7; tentative D call: TRBD2 (7 bases). The CDR3 covers 14 residues. Germline V CDR1 and CDR2: SNHLY, FYNNEI. V lost 6 bases and J lost 3, with 15 bases in between. Here the CDR3 reads CASSRGQRGYEQYF. CDR3 DNA sequence: TGTGCCAGCAGCCGCGGACAGCGGGGCTACGAGCAGTACTTC. The variable domain in full, completed from reference TRBV2 and TRBJ2-7, reads EPEVTQTPSHQVTQMGQEVILRCVPISNHLYFYWYRQILGQKVEFLVSFYNNEISEKSEIFDDQFSVERPDGSNFTLKIRSTKLEDSAMYFCASSRGQRGYEQYFGPGTRLTVT.

The chain recombines TRBV15 with TRBJ2-7; no clear D gene. Trimming left V 0 bases short and J 3 bases short, with 9 bases between. This CDR3 comprises 14 residues. Germline CDR1 is LNHNV and CDR2 is YYDKDF (reference sequence). Here the CDR3 reads CATSRDSYSYEQYF. The DNA for the CDR3 is TGTGCCACCAGCAGAGATAGTTACAGCTACGAGCAGTACTTC.

V usage is TRBV6-5 and J usage is TRBJ2-2, with 9 bases aligning to TRBD1. The length of the CDR3 is 13 residues. Germline-derived CDR1 and CDR2 are MNHEY and SVGAGI. The V segment lost 8 bases and the J segment 8 bases; nucleotides outside the gene matches: 6. The CDR3 protein is CASLRQGVGELFF. The CDR3 DNA is TGTGCCAGCCTTAGACAGGGGGTGGGGGAGCTGTTTTTT.

J is TRBJ1-2 and V is TRBV4-3; D possibly corresponds to TRBD1 (6 bases). The CDR3 is 15 residues long. The V and J ends lost 0 bases and 1 base respectively, with 9 bases between them. Germline V gene lookup returns CDR1 LGHNA and CDR2 YSLEER. CDR3 sequence (DNA): TGCGCCAGCAGCCAAGATACGGGACATAACTATGGCTACACCTTC. This gives the protein CASSQDTGHNYGYTF.

V gene TRBV7-2 combines with J gene TRBJ2-2, with D unclear. This CDR3 contains 15 residues. Looked up from germline, CDR1 is SGHTA and CDR2 is FQGNSA. Trimming took off 2 bases at V and 3 bases at J, with 10 bases between the two ends. The CDR3 region has the DNA TGTGCCAGCAGCTTACGCAGAGGCTACACCGGGGAGCTGTTTTTT. This translates into CASSLRRGYTGELFF.

This chain links TRBV18 with TRBJ2-7; D remains unclear. Deletions cut 1 base from V and 6 bases from J, with 7 bases between. The CDR3 is 12 residues long. From germline, CDR1 is KGHSH and CDR2 LQKENI. The CDR3 spells CASSPLRGEQYF. CDR3 in DNA: TGTGCCAGCTCACCACTCAGAGGCGAGCAGTACTTC. The whole variable domain, filled in from reference TRBV18 and TRBJ2-7, reads NAGVMQNPRHLVRRRGQEARLRCSPMKGHSHVYWYRQLPEEGLKFMVYLQKENIIDESGMPKERFSAEFPKEGPSILRIQQVVRGDSAAYFCASSPLRGEQYFGPGTRLTVT.

This sequence joins TRBV6-5 and TRBJ2-7, with a tentative D call TRBD1 (5 bases). Trimming cost V 1 base and J 7 bases, with 14 bases left between them. Per germline, CDR1 MNHEY and CDR2 SVGAGI. The CDR3 is 14 residues long. The CDR3 nucleotides are TGTGCCAGCAGTTACTTTTGGGGTACAGGTGAGCAGTACTTC. Its protein is CASSYFWGTGEQYF.

The chain uses TRBV7-2 and TRBJ2-7; possibly TRBD2 for D (5 bases). The germline CDR1 and CDR2 sequences are SGHTA and FQGNSA. The CDR3 spans 15 residues. V lost 2 bases and J 0 bases, leaving 11 bases between the germline ends. CDR3 DNA: TGTGCCAGCAGCTTAATGCAGAGGGCCTCCTACGAGCAGTACTTC. It yields the protein CASSLMQRASYEQYF.

This clone turned up a few times. This sequence joins TRBV6-2 or TRBV6-3 and TRBJ2-7, with D uncertain. The germline V and J ends were trimmed by 0 bases and 6 bases, with 9 bases remaining between them. The CDR3 runs to 13 residues. Germline CDR1 MNHEY, CDR2 SVGEGT. Here the CDR3 DNA reads TGTGCCAGCAGTTACTCTAAGCCTCCCGAGCAGTACTTC. Translating it yields CASSYSKPPEQYF.

The rearrangement links TRBV27 to TRBJ1-4; D remains unclear. The CDR3 is made up of 15 amino acids. CDR1 is MNHEY and CDR2 is SMNVEV in the germline V gene (reference sequence). The V and J ends lost 5 bases and 4 bases respectively, with 14 bases between them. CDR3 in DNA: TGTGCCAGCAGTCCATCGGATGGGAGTAATGAAAAACTGTTTTTT. Its translation: CASSPSDGSNEKLFF.

The rearrangement joins TRBV10-3 to TRBJ1-5; 7 bases agree with TRBD1. V lost 10 bases and J lost 2; bases outside the gene matches: 2. Per the germline V gene, CDR1 is ENHRY and CDR2 is SYGVKD. The CDR3 consists of 12 residues. As DNA, the CDR3 is TGTGCCACTGGACAGGGCAATCAGCCCCAGCATTTT. It is translated as CATGQGNQPQHF.

The chain links TRBV5-1 to TRBJ2-7; a weak D match, TRBD2 (5 bases). This CDR3 is built from 13 residues. The germline V and J ends were trimmed by 2 bases and 6 bases, with 12 bases remaining between them. Germline values: CDR1 SGHRS, CDR2 YFSETQ. The DNA of the CDR3 is TGCGCCAGCAGCTTTGGGGATCGGGGCGAGCAGTACTTC. Translation gives CASSFGDRGEQYF.

This chain connects TRBV9 to TRBJ2-7; D unclear. The CDR3 covers 13 residues. V lost 2 bases and J lost 2, with 8 bases in between. Germline assignment: CDR1 SGDLS and CDR2 YYNGEE. The CDR3 here is CASSVTDTYEQYF. DNA for the CDR3: TGTGCCAGCAGCGTCACAGATACCTACGAGCAGTACTTC.

This clone has a single count. The chain is built from TRBV18 and TRBJ2-7, with 10 bases identical to TRBD2. CDR1 is KGHSH and CDR2 is LQKENI in the germline V gene. CDR3 size: 16 residues. J was trimmed by 3 bases and V by 0 bases; bases with no gene match: 5. This CDR3 reads CASSPPGSGGYYEQYF. The CDR3 DNA reads TGTGCCAGCTCACCACCGGGTAGCGGGGGGTACTACGAGCAGTACTTC.

The V and J genes are TRBV15 and TRBJ2-7, with 7 bases matching TRBD1. The CDR3 runs to 14 residues. CDR1 is LNHNV and CDR2 is YYDKDF in the germline V gene (reference sequence). Trimming cost V 1 base and J 6 bases; bases outside gene matches: 6. The CDR3 region has the DNA TGTGCCACCAGCAGAGGGGCGACAGGGTCCGAGCAGTACTTC. It encodes CATSRGATGSEQYF.

This clone was observed a few times. The chain uses TRBV5-4 and TRBJ2-1; TRBD2 matches 7 bases. This CDR3 has 15 residues. Germline loops: CDR1 SGHNT, CDR2 YYREEE (reference sequence). V was pared by 3 bases and J by 7 bases, with 10 bases of the junction left unmatched. This chain's CDR3 is CASSWDYGGGNEQFF. CDR3 bases: TGTGCCAGCAGCTGGGACTATGGGGGGGGTAATGAGCAGTTCTTC.